The clone carrying this T cell receptor beta chain showed up many times. This record comes from a study of response to subunit inactivated influenza vaccine. The CDR3 consists of 15 residues. J lost 4 bases, V lost 5 bases, and 8 bases had no gene match. CDR1 DFQATT and CDR2 SNEGSKA come from the germline V gene (reference sequence). TCRdb re-called the RT-PCR reads with MiXCR, one entry per CDR3 protein. The sample has about 780,000 distinct CDR3 sequences, approximately 18% seen once. This chain uses TRBV20-1 with TRBJ2-1, with TRBD2 matching 10 bases. The sequences come from PBMCs from blood, collected more than 4 days after vaccination. The clonotype originates from a man aged 50 to 59 who received an inactivated influenza vaccine. CDR3: CSAQDLAGAYNEQFF. DNA of the CDR3: TGCAGTGCTCAGGATCTAGCGGGAGCTTACAATGAGCAGTTCTTC.